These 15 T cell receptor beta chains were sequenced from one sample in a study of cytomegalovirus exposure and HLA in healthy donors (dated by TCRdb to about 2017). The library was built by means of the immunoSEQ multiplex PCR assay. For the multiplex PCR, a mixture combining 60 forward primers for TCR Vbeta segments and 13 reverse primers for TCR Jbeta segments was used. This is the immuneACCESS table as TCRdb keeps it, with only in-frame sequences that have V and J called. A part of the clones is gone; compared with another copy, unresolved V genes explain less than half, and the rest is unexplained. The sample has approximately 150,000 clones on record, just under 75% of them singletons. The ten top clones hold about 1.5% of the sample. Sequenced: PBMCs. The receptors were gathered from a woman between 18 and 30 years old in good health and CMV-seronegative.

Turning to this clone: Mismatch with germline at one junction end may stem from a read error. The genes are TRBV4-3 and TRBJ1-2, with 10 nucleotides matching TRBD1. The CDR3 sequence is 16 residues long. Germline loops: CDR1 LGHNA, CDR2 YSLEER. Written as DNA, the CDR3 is TGCGCCAGCAGCCACCCGGGACAGGGGCGAGTCTATGTCTACACCTTC. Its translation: CASSHPGQGRVYVYTF.

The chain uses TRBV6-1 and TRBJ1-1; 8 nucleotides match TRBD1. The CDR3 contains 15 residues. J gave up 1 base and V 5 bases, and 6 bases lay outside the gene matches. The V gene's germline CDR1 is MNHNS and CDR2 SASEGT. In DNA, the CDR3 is TGTGCCAGCAGTTCCCTGGACAGGGCGAACACTGAAGCTTTCTTT. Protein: CASSSLDRANTEAFF.

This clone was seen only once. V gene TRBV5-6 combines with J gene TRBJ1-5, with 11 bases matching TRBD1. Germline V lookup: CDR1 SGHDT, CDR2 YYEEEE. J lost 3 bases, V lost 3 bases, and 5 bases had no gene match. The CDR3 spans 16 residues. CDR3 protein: CASSSGQGVYNQPQHF. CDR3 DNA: TGTGCCAGCAGCTCGGGACAGGGGGTTTACAATCAGCCCCAGCATTTT.

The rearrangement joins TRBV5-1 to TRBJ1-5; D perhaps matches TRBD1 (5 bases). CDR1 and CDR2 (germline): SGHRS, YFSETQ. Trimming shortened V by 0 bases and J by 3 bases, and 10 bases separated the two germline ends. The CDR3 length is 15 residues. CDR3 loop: CASSLGDSNNQPQHF. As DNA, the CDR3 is TGCGCCAGCAGCTTGGGAGACAGTAACAATCAGCCCCAGCATTTT.

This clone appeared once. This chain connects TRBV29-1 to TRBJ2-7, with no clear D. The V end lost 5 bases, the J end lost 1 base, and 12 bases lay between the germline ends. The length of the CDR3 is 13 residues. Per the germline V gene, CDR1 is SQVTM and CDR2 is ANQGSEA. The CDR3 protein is CSVWAADSYEQYF. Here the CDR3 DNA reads TGCAGCGTTTGGGCCGCCGATTCCTACGAGCAGTACTTC.

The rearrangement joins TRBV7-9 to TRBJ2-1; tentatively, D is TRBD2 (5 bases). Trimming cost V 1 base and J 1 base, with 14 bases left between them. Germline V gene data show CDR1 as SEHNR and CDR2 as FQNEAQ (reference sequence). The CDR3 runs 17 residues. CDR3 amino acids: CASSLEGTGKSYNEQFF. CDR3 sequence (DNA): TGTGCCAGCAGCTTAGAGGGAACGGGGAAGTCCTACAATGAGCAGTTCTTC.

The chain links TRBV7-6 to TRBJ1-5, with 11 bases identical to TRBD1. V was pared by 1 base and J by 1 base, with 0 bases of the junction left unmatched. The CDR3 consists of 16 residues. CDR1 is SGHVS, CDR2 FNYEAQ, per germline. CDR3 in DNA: TGTGCCAGCAGCTTAGGGACAGGGGGCAGCAATCAGCCCCAGCATTTT. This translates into CASSLGTGGSNQPQHF. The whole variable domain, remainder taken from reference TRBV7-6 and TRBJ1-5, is GAGVSQSPRYKVTKRGQDVALRCDPISGHVSLYWYRQALGQGPEFLTYFNYEAQQDKSGLPNDRFSAERPEGSISTLTIQRTEQRDSAMYRCASSLGTGGSNQPQHFGDGTRLSIL.

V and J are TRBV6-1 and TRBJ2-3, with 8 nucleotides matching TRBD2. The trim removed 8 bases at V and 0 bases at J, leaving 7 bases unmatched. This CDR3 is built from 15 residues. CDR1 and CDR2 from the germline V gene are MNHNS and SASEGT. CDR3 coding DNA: TGTGCCAGCGGAGGACTAGCAGCTAGCACAGATACGCAGTATTTT. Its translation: CASGGLAASTDTQYF.

The CDR3: CASSEIIGANYGYTF. The CDR3 DNA sequence: TGTGCCAGCAGTGAAATCATCGGGGCTAACTATGGCTACACCTTC. The chain has TRBV6-1 and TRBJ1-2; D not certain. CDR3 length equals 15 residues. V lost 2 bases, J lost 0 bases, and 10 bases lay in between. Germline V gene lookup returns CDR1 MNHNS and CDR2 SASEGT.

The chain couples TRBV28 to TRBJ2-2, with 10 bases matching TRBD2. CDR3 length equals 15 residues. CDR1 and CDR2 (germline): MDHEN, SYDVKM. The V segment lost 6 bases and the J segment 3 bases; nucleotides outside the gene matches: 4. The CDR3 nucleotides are TGTGCCAGCAGACGGACTAGCGGTTACACCGGGGAGCTGTTTTTT. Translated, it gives CASRRTSGYTGELFF. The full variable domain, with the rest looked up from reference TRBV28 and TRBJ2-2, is DVKVTQSSRYLVKRTGEKVFLECVQDMDHENMFWYRQDPGLGLRLIYFSYDVKMKEKGDIPEGYSVSREKKERFSLILESASTNQTSMYLCASRRTSGYTGELFFGEGSRLTVL.

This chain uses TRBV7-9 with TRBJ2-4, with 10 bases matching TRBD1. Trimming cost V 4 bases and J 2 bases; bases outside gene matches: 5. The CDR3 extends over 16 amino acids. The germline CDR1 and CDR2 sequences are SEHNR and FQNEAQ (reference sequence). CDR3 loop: CASSSRQGATKNIQYF. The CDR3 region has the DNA TGTGCCAGCAGCTCCCGACAGGGGGCGACCAAAAACATTCAGTACTTC.

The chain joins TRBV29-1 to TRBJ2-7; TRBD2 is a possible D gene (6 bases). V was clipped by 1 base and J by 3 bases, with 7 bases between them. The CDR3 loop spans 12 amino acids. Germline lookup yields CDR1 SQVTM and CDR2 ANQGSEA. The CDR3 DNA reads TGCAGCGTTGAAGGGACTAACTACGAGCAGTACTTC. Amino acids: CSVEGTNYEQYF.

CDR3 sequence reads: CASSLSRVVETQYF. The CDR3 coding sequence is TGTGCCAGCTCATTATCTCGGGTGGTTGAGACCCAGTACTTC. The chain links TRBV18 to TRBJ2-5; D is ambiguous. The CDR3 loop spans 14 amino acids. Trimming took 5 bases from V and 5 from J, leaving 15 bases between them. From germline, CDR1 is KGHSH and CDR2 LQKENI.

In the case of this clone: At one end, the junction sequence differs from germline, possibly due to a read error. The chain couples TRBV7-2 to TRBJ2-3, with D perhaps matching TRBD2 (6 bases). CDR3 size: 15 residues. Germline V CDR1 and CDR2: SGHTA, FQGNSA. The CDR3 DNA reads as TGTGCCAGCAGCCCAGGGCGTAGCGGAGGGAGCAGCCCTTCTTTT. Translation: CASSPGRSGGSSPSF.

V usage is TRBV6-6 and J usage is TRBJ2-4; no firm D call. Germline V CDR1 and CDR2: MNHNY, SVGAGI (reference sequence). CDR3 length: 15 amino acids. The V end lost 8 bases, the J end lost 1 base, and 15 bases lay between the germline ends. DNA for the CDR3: TGTGCCAGCTGTCTGGGCTTCAGCGCCAAAAACATTCAGTACTTC. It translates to CASCLGFSAKNIQYF.